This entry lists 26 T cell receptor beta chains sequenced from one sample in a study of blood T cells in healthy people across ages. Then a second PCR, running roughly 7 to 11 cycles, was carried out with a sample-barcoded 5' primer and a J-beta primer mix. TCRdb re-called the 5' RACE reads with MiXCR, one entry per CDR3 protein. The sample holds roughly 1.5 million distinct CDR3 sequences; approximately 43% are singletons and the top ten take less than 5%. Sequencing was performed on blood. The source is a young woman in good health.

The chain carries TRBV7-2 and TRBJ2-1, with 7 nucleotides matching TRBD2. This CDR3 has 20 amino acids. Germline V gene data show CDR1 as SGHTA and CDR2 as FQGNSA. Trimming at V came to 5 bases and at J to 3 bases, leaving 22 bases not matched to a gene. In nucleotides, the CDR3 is TGTGCCAGCAGCCCTCTCACGAGCGGGGTGGTGGCGTTGGACTACAATGAGCAGTTCTTC. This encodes CASSPLTSGVVALDYNEQFF.

For the CDR3, the DNA is TGTGCCAGCAGTTATTCCTGGTCTGGTACCACAGATACGCAGTATTTT. This sequence encodes CASSYSWSGTTDTQYF. This chain links TRBV6-6 with TRBJ2-3; D remains ambiguous. The V gene lost 3 bases and the J gene lost 2 bases, with 15 bases spanning the gap. From germline, CDR1 is MNHNY and CDR2 SVGAGI (reference sequence). This CDR3 is 16 amino acids long.

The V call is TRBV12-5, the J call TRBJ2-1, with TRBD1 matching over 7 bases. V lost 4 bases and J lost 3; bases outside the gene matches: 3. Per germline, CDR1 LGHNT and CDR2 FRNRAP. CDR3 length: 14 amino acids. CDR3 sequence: CASGSGGSYNEQFF. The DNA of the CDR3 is TGTGCTAGTGGTTCAGGGGGAAGCTACAATGAGCAGTTCTTC.

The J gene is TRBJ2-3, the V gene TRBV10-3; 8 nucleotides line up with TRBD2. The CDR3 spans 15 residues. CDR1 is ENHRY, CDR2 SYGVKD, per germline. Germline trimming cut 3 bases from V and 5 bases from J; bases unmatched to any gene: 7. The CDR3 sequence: CAISDPGGPGDTQYF. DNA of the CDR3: TGTGCCATCAGTGACCCGGGAGGGCCGGGAGATACGCAGTATTTT.

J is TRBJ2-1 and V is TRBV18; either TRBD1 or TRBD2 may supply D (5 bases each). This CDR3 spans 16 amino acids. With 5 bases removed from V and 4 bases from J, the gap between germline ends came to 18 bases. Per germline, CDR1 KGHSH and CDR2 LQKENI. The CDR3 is CASSNRGGPLYNEQFF. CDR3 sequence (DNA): TGTGCCAGCTCAAACCGGGGCGGACCACTATACAATGAGCAGTTCTTC.

Here the CDR3 DNA reads TGTGCCAGCAGCGTCACCGGGACAGGCTCCCTCTATGGCTACACCTTC. Its translation is CASSVTGTGSLYGYTF. The rearrangement joins TRBV9 to TRBJ1-2, with 8 bases that match TRBD1. The CDR3 has 16 residues. CDR1 is SGDLS, CDR2 YYNGEE, per germline. Trimming cost V 2 bases and J 4 bases; bases outside gene matches: 10.

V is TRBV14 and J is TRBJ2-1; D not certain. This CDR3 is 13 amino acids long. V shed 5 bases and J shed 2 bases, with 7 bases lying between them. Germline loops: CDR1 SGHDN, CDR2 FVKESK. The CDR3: CASSDLPYNEQFF. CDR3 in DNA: TGTGCCAGCAGCGACCTCCCCTACAATGAGCAGTTCTTC.

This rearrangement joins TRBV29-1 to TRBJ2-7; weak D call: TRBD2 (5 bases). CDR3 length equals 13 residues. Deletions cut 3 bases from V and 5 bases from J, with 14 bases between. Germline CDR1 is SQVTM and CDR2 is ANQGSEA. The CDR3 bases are TGCAGCGTTGAGAGGGCGGTAGGCGACGAGCAGTACTTC. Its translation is CSVERAVGDEQYF.

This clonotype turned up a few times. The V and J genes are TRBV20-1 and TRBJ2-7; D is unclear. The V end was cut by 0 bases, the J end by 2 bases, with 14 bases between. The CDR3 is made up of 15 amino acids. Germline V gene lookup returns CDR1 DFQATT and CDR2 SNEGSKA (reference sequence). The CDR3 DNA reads TGCAGTGCTAGAGATTTGAACTCCAACCCCTACGAGCAGTACTTC. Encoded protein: CSARDLNSNPYEQYF.

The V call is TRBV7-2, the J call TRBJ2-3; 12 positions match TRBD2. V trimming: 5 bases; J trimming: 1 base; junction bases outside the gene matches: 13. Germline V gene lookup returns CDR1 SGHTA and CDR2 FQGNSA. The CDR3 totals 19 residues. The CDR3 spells CASSRSITSGGMGTDTQYF. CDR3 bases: TGTGCCAGCAGCAGATCGATCACTAGCGGGGGGATGGGCACAGATACGCAGTATTTT.

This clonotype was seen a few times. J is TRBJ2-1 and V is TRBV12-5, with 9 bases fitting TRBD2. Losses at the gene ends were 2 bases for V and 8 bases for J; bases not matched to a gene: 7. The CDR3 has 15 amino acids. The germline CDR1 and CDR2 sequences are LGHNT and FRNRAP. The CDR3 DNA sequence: TGTGCTAGTGGTTTGCGGCGGGAGGGCAGGTATGAGCAGTTCTTC. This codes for CASGLRREGRYEQFF. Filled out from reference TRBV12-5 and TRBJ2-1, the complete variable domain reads DARVTQTPRHKVTEMGQEVTMRCQPILGHNTVFWYRQTMMQGLELLAYFRNRAPLDDSGMPKDRFSAEMPDATLATLKIQPSEPRDSAVYFCASGLRREGRYEQFFGPGTRLTVL.

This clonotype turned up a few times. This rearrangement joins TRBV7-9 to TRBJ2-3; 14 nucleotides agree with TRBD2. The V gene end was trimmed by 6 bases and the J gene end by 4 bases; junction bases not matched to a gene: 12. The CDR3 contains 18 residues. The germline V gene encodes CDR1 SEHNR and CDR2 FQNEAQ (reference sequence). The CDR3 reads CASSSSAGLAGVPDTQYF. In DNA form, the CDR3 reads TGTGCCAGCAGTTCCTCCGCGGGACTAGCGGGAGTGCCAGATACGCAGTATTTT.

The CDR3 DNA follows: TGTGCCAGCGAGGGCTTAGGCTGGAATGAGCAGTTCTTC. Encoded protein: CASEGLGWNEQFF. The gene calls are TRBV7-9 and TRBJ2-1; weak D call: TRBD2 (5 bases). V lost 8 bases, J lost 7 bases, and 15 bases lay in between. This CDR3 has 13 residues. Germline values: CDR1 SEHNR, CDR2 FQNEAQ (reference sequence).

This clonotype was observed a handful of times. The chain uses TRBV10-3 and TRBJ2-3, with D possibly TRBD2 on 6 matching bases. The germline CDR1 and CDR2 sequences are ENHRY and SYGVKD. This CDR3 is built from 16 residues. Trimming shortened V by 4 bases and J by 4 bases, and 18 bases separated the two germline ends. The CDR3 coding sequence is TGTGCCATCAGTGGTTTTACCGGGGGAGTCTCAGATACGCAGTATTTT. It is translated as CAISGFTGGVSDTQYF.

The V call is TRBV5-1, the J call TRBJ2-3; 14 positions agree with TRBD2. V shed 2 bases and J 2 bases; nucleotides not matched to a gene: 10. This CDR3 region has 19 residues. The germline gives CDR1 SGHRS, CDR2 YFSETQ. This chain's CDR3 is CASSLEPGLAGVDTDTQYF. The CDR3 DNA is TGCGCCAGCAGCTTAGAACCGGGACTAGCGGGAGTTGACACAGATACGCAGTATTTT.

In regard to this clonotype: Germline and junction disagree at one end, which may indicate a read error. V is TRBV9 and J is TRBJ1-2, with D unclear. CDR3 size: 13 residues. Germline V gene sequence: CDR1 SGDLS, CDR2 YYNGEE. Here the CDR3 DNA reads TGTACCAGCAGCCTCGGAAGGAACTATGGCTACACCTTC. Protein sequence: CTSSLGRNYGYTF.

The CDR3 nucleotides are TGCGCCAGCAGCGCCGGGACTAGCGCTGAGCAGTTCTTC. It encodes CASSAGTSAEQFF. V usage is TRBV5-1 and J usage is TRBJ2-1; 10 positions match TRBD2. This CDR3 is built from 13 residues. V shed 4 bases, J shed 9 bases, and the junction held 4 bases outside the gene matches. Germline V lookup: CDR1 SGHRS, CDR2 YFSETQ. The full variable domain, completed using reference TRBV5-1 and TRBJ2-1, is KAGVTQTPRYLIKTRGQQVTLSCSPISGHRSVSWYQQTPGQGLQFLFEYFSETQRNKGNFPGRFSGRQFSNSRSEMNVSTLELGDSALYLCASSAGTSAEQFFGPGTRLTVL.

This CDR3 reads CSARSGRGQDTQYF. The CDR3 DNA reads as TGCAGTGCTAGAAGTGGCAGGGGTCAAGATACGCAGTATTTT. This rearrangement joins TRBV20-1 to TRBJ2-3; D possibly corresponds to TRBD1 (6 bases). The CDR3 length is 14 residues. The V gene's germline CDR1 is DFQATT and CDR2 SNEGSKA (reference sequence). Deletions cut 2 bases from V and 5 bases from J, with 14 bases between.

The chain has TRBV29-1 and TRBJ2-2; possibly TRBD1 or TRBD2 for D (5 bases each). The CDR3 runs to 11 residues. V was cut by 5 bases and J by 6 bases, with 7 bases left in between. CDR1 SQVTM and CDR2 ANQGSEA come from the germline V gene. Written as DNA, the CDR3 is TGCAGCGTTCAGGGAGCCGGGGAGCTGTTTTTT. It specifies CSVQGAGELFF.

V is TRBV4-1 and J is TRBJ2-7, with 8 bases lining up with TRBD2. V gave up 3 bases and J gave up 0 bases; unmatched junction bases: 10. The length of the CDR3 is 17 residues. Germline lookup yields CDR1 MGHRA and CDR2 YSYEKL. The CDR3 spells CASSQRETSGSSYEQYF. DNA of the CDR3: TGCGCCAGCAGCCAGAGAGAAACTAGCGGTAGCTCCTACGAGCAGTACTTC.

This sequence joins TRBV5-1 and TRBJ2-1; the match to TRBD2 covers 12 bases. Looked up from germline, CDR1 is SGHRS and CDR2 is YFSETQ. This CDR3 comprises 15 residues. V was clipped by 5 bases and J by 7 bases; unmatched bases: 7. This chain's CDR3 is CASRVGLAGLNEQFF. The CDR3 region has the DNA TGCGCCAGCAGGGTTGGACTAGCGGGATTAAATGAGCAGTTCTTC.

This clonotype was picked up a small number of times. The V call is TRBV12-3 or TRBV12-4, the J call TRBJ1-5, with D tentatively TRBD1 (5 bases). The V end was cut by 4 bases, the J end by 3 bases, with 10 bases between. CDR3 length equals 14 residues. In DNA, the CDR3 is TGTGCCAGCAGTTCACAGGACCCCAATCAGCCCCAGCATTTT. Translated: CASSSQDPNQPQHF.

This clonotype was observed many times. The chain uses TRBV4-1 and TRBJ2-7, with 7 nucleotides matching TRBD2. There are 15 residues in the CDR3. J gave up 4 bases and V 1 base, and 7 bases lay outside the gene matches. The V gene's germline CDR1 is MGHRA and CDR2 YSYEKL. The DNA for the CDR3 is TGCGCCAGCAGCCAAGTATACGCGGGGGAGTACGAGCAGTACTTC. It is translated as CASSQVYAGEYEQYF.

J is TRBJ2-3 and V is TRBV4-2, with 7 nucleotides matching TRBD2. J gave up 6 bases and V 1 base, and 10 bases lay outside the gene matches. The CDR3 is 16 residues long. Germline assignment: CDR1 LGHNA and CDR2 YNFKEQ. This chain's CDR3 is CASSQVSGGSGDTQYF. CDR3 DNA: TGTGCCAGCAGCCAAGTTAGTGGCGGGAGTGGGGATACGCAGTATTTT.

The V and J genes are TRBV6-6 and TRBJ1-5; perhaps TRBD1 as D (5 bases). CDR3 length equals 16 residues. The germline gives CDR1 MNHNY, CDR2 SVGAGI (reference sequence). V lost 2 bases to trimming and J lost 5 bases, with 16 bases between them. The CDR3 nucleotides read TGTGCCAGCAGTTACCAATTATTCAGGGTCGATCAGCCCCAGCATTTT. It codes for CASSYQLFRVDQPQHF.

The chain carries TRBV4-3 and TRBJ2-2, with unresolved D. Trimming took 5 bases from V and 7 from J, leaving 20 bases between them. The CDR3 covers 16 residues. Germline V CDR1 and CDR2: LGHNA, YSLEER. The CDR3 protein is CASSEKVTVGNGELFF. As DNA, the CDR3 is TGCGCCAGCAGCGAAAAAGTCACAGTGGGAAACGGGGAGCTGTTTTTT.